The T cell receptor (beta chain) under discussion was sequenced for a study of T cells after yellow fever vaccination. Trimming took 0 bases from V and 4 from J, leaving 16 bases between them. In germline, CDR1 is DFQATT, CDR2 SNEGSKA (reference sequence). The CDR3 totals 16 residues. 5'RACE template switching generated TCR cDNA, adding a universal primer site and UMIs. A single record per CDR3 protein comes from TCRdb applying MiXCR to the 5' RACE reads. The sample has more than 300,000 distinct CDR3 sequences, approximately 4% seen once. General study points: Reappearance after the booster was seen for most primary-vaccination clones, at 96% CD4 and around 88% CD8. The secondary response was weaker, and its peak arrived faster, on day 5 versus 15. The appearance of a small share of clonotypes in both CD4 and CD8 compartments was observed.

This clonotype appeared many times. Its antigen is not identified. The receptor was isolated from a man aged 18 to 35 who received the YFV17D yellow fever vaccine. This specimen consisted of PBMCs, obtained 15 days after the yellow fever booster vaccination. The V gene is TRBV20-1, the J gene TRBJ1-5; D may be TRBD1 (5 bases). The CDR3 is CSAREAPGGGNQPQHF. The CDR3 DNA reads TGCAGTGCTAGAGAGGCGCCGGGGGGTGGTAATCAGCCCCAGCATTTT.